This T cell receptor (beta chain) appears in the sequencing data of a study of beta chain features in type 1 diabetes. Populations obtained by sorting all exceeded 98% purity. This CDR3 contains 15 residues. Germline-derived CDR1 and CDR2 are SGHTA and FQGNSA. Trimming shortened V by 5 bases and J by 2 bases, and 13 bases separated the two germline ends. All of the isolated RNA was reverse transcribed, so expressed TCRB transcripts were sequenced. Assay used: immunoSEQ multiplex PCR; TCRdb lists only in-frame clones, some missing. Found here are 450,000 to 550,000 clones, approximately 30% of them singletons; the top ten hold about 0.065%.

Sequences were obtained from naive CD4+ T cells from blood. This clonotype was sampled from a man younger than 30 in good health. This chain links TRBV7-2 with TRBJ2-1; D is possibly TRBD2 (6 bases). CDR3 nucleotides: TGTGCCAGCAGCCCGTCGGCGGGAACCTACAATGAGCAGTTCTTC. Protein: CASSPSAGTYNEQFF.